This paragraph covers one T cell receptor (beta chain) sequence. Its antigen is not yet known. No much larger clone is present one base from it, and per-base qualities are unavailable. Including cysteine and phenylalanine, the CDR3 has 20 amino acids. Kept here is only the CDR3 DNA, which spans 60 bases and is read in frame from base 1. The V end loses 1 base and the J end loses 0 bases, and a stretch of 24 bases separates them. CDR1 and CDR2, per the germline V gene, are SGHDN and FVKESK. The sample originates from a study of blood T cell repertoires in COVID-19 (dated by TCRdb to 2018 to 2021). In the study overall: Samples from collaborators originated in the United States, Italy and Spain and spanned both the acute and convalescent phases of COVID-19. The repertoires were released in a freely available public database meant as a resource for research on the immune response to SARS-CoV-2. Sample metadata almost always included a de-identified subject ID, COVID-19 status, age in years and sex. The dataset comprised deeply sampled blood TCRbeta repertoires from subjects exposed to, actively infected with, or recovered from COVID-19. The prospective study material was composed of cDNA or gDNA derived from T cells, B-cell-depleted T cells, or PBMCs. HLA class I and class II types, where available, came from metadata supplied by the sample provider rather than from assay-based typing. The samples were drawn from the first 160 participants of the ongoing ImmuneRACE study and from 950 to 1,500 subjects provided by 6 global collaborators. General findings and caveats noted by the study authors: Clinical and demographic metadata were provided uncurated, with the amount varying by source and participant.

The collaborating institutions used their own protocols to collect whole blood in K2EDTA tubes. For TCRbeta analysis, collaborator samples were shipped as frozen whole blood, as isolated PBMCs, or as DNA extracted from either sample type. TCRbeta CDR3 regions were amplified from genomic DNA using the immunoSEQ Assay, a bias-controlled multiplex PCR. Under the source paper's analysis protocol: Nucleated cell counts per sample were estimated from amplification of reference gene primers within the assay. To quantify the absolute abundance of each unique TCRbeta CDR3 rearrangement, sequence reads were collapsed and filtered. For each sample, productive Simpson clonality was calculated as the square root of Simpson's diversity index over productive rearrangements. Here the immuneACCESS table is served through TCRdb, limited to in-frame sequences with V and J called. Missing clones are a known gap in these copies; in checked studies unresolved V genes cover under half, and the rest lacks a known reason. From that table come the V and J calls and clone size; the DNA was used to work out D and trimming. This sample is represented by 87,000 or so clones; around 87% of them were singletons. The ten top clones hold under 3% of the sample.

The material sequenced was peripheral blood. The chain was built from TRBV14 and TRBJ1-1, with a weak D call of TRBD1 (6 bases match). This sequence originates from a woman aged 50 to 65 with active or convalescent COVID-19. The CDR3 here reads CASSQVGSRGGSLMNTEAFF. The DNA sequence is TGTGCCAGCAGCCAAGTGGGCTCGAGGGGGGGTTCCCTTATGAACACTGAAGCTTTCTTT.